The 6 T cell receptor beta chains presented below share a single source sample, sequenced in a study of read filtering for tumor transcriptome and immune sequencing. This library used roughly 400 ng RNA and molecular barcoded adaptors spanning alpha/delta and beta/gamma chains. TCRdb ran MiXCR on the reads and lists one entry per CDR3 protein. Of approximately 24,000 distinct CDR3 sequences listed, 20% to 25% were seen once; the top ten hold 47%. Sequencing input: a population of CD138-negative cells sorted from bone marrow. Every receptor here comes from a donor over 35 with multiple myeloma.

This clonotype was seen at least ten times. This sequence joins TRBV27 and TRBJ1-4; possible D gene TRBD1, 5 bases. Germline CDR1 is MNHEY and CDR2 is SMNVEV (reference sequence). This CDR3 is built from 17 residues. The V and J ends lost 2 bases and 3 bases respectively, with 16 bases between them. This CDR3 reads CASSLTGDPRANEKLFF. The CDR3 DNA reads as TGTGCCAGCAGTTTAACGGGGGACCCTCGGGCTAATGAAAAACTGTTTTTT.

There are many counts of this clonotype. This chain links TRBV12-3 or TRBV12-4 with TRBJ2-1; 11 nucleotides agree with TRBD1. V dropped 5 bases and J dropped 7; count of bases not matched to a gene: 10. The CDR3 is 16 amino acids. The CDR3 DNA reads TGTGCCAGCAGTCCCCGGGACAGGGGGAAATATAATGAGCAGTTCTTC. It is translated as CASSPRDRGKYNEQFF.

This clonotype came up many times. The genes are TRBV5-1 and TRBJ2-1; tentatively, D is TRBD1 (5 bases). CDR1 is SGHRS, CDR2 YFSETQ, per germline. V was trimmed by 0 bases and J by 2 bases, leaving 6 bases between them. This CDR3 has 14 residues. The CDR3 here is CASSLEDTYNEQFF. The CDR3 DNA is TGCGCCAGCAGCTTGGAGGACACCTACAATGAGCAGTTCTTC.

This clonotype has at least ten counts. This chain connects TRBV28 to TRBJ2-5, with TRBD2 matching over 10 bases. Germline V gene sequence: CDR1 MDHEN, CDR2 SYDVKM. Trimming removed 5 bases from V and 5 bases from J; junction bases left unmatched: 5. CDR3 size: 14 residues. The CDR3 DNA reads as TGTGCCAGCAGTCAGCGGGGGGGTTTGGAGACCCAGTACTTC. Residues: CASSQRGGLETQYF.

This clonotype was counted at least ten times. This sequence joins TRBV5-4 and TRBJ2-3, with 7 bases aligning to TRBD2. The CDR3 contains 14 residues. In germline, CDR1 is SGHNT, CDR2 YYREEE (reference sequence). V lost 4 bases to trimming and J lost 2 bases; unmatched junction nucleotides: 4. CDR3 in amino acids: CASSRDYDTDTQYF. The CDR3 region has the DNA TGTGCCAGCAGCCGGGACTACGACACAGATACGCAGTATTTT.

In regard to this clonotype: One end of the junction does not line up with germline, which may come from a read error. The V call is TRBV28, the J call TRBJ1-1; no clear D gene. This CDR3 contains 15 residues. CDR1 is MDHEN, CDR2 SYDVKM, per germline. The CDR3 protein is CASSLSGRWGYEQHF. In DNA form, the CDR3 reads TGTGCCAGCAGTTTATCCGGTCGGTGGGGATACGAGCAGCACTTT.